Each of the 30 T cell receptor beta chains below was sequenced from the same sample in a study of T cell responses to AZD1222 COVID-19 vaccine (dated by TCRdb to the early 2020s). The sample's time point label is to be understood as: about 28 days (+/-7) after the second vaccine dose. Libraries were constructed by the immunoSEQ multiplex PCR assay. Not all clones reach the TCRdb copy of this immuneACCESS table, which keeps in-frame sequences only. Checked studies attribute under half of the gap to unresolved V genes and leave the rest unexplained. The sample yields 150,000 or so clones; roughly 88% were counted once. The ten largest clones take up roughly 6% of the sample. The source was peripheral blood, collected 28 days after the second AZD1222 dose. Receptors were obtained from an adult who received the AZD1222 COVID-19 vaccine.

This clone was observed once. This chain joins TRBV11-2 and TRBJ2-2; no firm D call. V was pared by 4 bases and J by 15 bases, with 9 bases between. Germline CDR1 is SGHAT and CDR2 is FQNNGV. This CDR3 comprises 10 residues. CDR3 in amino acids: CASSSRDVFF. In DNA, the CDR3 is TGTGCCAGCAGCTCTAGAGACGTGTTTTTT.

Of note for this clone: The junction differs from germline at one of its ends, possibly a read error. This chain uses TRBV27 with TRBJ1-2; D is uncertain. Germline-derived CDR1 and CDR2 are MNHEY and SMNVEV (reference sequence). CDR3 length: 14 residues. CDR3 bases: TGTGCCAGCAGTCCCCCTGGGTCCCGGTATGACTACACCTTC. Amino acid sequence: CASSPPGSRYDYTF.

The rearrangement links TRBV29-1 to TRBJ2-2; D not resolved. Per germline, CDR1 SQVTM and CDR2 ANQGSEA. The CDR3 totals 11 residues. Trimming left V 6 bases short and J 4 bases short, with 6 bases between. The CDR3 protein is CSVQGTGELFF. The CDR3 bases are TGCAGCGTCCAAGGCACCGGGGAGCTGTTTTTT.

The chain couples TRBV4-2 to TRBJ1-2; tentative D call: TRBD1 (5 bases). The germline V gene has CDR1 LGHNA and CDR2 YNFKEQ. Trimming stripped 0 bases from V and 8 bases from J, with 22 bases between. CDR3 length: 17 amino acids. This chain's CDR3 is CASSQDSLSGGRRGYTF. DNA for the CDR3: TGTGCCAGCAGCCAAGATTCTTTGAGTGGGGGAAGAAGGGGCTACACCTTC.

This sequence joins TRBV6-1 and TRBJ2-1, with D unclear. The V end was cut by 0 bases, the J end by 3 bases, with 9 bases between. Germline CDR1 is MNHNS and CDR2 is SASEGT. CDR3 size: 15 residues. The CDR3 protein is CASSEAPRIYNEQFF. Here the CDR3 DNA reads TGTGCCAGCAGTGAAGCGCCCAGAATCTACAATGAGCAGTTCTTC.

The chain recombines TRBV7-2 with TRBJ2-1, with 8 bases matching TRBD2. The length of the CDR3 is 15 residues. J gave up 3 bases and V 4 bases, and 5 bases lay outside the gene matches. CDR1 is SGHTA, CDR2 FQGNSA, per germline. CDR3 in DNA: TGTGCCAGCAGCTCCCAGCGGGAGTACTACAATGAGCAGTTCTTC. Translating it yields CASSSQREYYNEQFF.

This sequence joins TRBV2 and TRBJ1-6; D remains ambiguous. The germline gives CDR1 SNHLY, CDR2 FYNNEI. The CDR3 contains 14 residues. Trimming took 7 bases from V and 7 from J, leaving 14 bases between them. The CDR3 is CASTVLTGNSPLHF. The CDR3 DNA reads TGTGCCAGCACCGTTTTGACGGGAAATTCACCCCTCCACTTT.

The chain is built from TRBV28 and TRBJ2-7; 9 nucleotides align to TRBD1. Trimming cost V 4 bases and J 0 bases; bases outside gene matches: 16. Germline CDR1 and CDR2: MDHEN and SYDVKM. This CDR3 comprises 19 residues. Here the CDR3 reads CASSSWYMTGGVSSYEQYF. For the CDR3, the DNA is TGTGCCAGCAGTTCGTGGTACATGACAGGGGGGGTCAGCTCCTACGAGCAGTACTTC.

The chain uses TRBV28 and TRBJ1-5; D not resolved. Trimming left V 5 bases short and J 10 bases short, with 21 bases between. CDR3 size: 15 residues. Germline values: CDR1 MDHEN, CDR2 SYDVKM. The CDR3 region is CASSNSEGRIRPQHF. The CDR3 region has the DNA TGTGCCAGCAGTAACTCGGAGGGCAGAATAAGACCCCAGCATTTT.

This sequence joins TRBV7-2 and TRBJ2-5, with D hard to call. In germline, CDR1 is SGHTA, CDR2 FQGNSA. Trimming shortened V by 5 bases and J by 1 base, and 14 bases separated the two germline ends. The CDR3 consists of 15 residues. The CDR3 reads CASSRNPPFQETQYF. The CDR3 DNA reads TGTGCCAGCAGCCGGAACCCCCCCTTCCAAGAGACCCAGTACTTC.

V is TRBV11-2 and J is TRBJ2-5, with D perhaps TRBD1 or TRBD2 (6 bases each). The CDR3 spans 13 residues. The V end was cut by 5 bases, the J end by 5 bases, with 12 bases between. Germline V gives CDR1 SGHAT, CDR2 FQNNGV. This chain's CDR3 is CASSQRGVETQYF. DNA of the CDR3: TGTGCCAGCAGCCAAAGGGGGGTGGAGACCCAGTACTTC.

This clone was found once. V usage is TRBV19 and J usage is TRBJ2-5; no firm D call. Germline V gives CDR1 LNHDA, CDR2 SQIVND (reference sequence). The CDR3 contains 15 residues. Trimming stripped 5 bases from V and 0 bases from J, with 13 bases between. The CDR3 nucleotides read TGTGCCAGTAGTCCCCCAAGCGAGTACCAAGAGACCCAGTACTTC. Translating gives CASSPPSEYQETQYF. The variable domain in full, with the rest retrieved from reference TRBV19 and TRBJ2-5, is DGGITQSPKYLFRKEGQNVTLSCEQNLNHDAMYWYRQDPGQGLRLIYYSQIVNDFQKGDIAEGYSVSREKKESFPLTVTSAQKNPTAFYLCASSPPSEYQETQYFGPGTRLLVL.

The V gene is TRBV7-9, the J gene TRBJ2-3, with D unresolved. The germline V gene has CDR1 SEHNR and CDR2 FQNEAQ (reference sequence). Trimming removed 5 bases from V and 0 bases from J, with 9 bases in between. This CDR3 is built from 14 residues. As DNA, the CDR3 is TGTGCCAGCAGCCCTGACAAGAGCACAGATACGCAGTATTTT. Residues: CASSPDKSTDTQYF.

The chain employs TRBV10-3 and TRBJ1-5; TRBD1 aligns across 8 bases. V shed 5 bases, J shed 9 bases, and the junction held 12 bases outside the gene matches. In germline, CDR1 is ENHRY, CDR2 SYGVKD. The CDR3 has 15 residues. The CDR3 loop is CAISSRETGVGPQHF. For the CDR3, the DNA is TGTGCCATCAGTTCCAGGGAGACAGGGGTTGGGCCCCAGCATTTT.

This rearrangement joins TRBV18 to TRBJ2-1; 12 bases agree with TRBD2. J lost 0 bases, V lost 3 bases, and 6 bases had no gene match. The CDR3 loop spans 18 amino acids. Germline V lookup: CDR1 KGHSH, CDR2 LQKENI. The CDR3 region is CASSPGTSGQSSYNEQFF. CDR3 in DNA: TGTGCCAGCTCACCGGGGACTAGCGGGCAGAGCTCCTACAATGAGCAGTTCTTC.

The chain recombines TRBV6-6 with TRBJ2-6; tentatively, D is TRBD1 (6 bases). V was clipped by 0 bases and J by 4 bases, with 7 bases between them. CDR1 MNHNY and CDR2 SVGAGI come from the germline V gene (reference sequence). The CDR3 loop spans 15 amino acids. This CDR3 is CASSYSGAGANVLTF. The CDR3 DNA reads TGTGCCAGCAGTTACTCGGGGGCAGGGGCCAACGTCCTGACTTTC.

V usage is TRBV20-1 and J usage is TRBJ2-1; D unresolved. CDR3 length equals 13 residues. CDR1 and CDR2 (germline): DFQATT, SNEGSKA (reference sequence). Trimming removed 3 bases from V and 5 bases from J, with 11 bases in between. CDR3 DNA sequence: TGCAGTGCTAGTTCCTACCAAGACAATGAGCAGTTCTTC. This codes for CSASSYQDNEQFF.

The gene calls are TRBV7-8 and TRBJ2-7, with D perhaps given as TRBD1 or TRBD2 (6 bases each). V was pared by 5 bases and J by 3 bases, with 17 bases between. CDR3 length equals 15 residues. Germline-derived CDR1 and CDR2 are SGHVS and FQNEAQ. The CDR3 loop is CASSPYRGPGYEQYF. The CDR3 nucleotides are TGTGCCAGCAGCCCCTATCGGGGGCCAGGCTACGAGCAGTACTTC.

The CDR3 spells CASSGVVGVDQPQHF. CDR3 coding DNA: TGTGCCAGCAGCGGGGTCGTAGGGGTTGATCAGCCCCAGCATTTT. The genes are TRBV11-2 and TRBJ1-5; a weak D match, TRBD1 (5 bases). CDR1 and CDR2 from the germline V gene are SGHAT and FQNNGV. V was trimmed by 5 bases and J by 5 bases, leaving 16 bases between them. This CDR3 is 15 amino acids long.

The chain links TRBV29-1 to TRBJ2-5; TRBD2 matches 7 bases. Germline V gives CDR1 SQVTM, CDR2 ANQGSEA. This CDR3 has 15 residues. V lost 0 bases to trimming and J lost 1 base; unmatched junction nucleotides: 5. The CDR3 loop reads CSVEDRGGVQETQYF. CDR3 coding DNA: TGCAGCGTTGAAGATCGGGGAGGGGTCCAAGAGACCCAGTACTTC. Full variable domain (missing parts from reference TRBV29-1 and TRBJ2-5): SAVISQKPSRDICQRGTSLTIQCQVDSQVTMMFWYRQQPGQSLTLIATANQGSEATYESGFVIDKFPISRPNLTFSTLTVSNMSPEDSSIYLCSVEDRGGVQETQYFGPGTRLLVL.

For the CDR3, the DNA is TGTGCCAGCAGTGAGATGTTTGGGCGGGGGGGTAACAATGAGCAGTTCTTC. It encodes CASSEMFGRGGNNEQFF. The rearrangement uses TRBV6-1 and TRBJ2-1, with 9 bases aligning to TRBD2. This CDR3 spans 17 amino acids. The germline CDR1 and CDR2 sequences are MNHNS and SASEGT. V shed 3 bases, J shed 5 bases, and the junction held 11 bases outside the gene matches.

The chain employs TRBV11-2 and TRBJ2-6, with 9 nucleotides matching TRBD1. Unmatched junction bases numbered 8, after V lost 5 bases and J lost 0 bases. This CDR3 has 18 residues. Germline values: CDR1 SGHAT, CDR2 FQNNGV. CDR3 region: CASSPLDRGGSGANVLTF. The CDR3 nucleotides are TGTGCCAGCAGCCCCCTAGACAGGGGGGGCTCTGGGGCCAACGTCCTGACTTTC.

The V gene is TRBV28, the J gene TRBJ1-5; D uncertain. Deletions cut 4 bases from V and 6 bases from J, with 4 bases between. The CDR3 is made up of 11 amino acids. Per the germline V gene, CDR1 is MDHEN and CDR2 is SYDVKM. The CDR3 loop is CASSSTQPQHF. The DNA of the CDR3 is TGTGCCAGCAGTTCTACTCAGCCCCAGCATTTT.

This chain connects TRBV7-8 to TRBJ2-3; either TRBD1 or TRBD2 may supply D (5 bases each). Germline CDR1 reads SGHVS; CDR2 reads FQNEAQ. The V gene lost 5 bases and the J gene lost 2 bases, with 17 bases spanning the gap. The CDR3 spans 16 residues. The CDR3 loop is CASSRAGTKATDTQYF. The CDR3, as DNA: TGTGCCAGCAGCCGAGCAGGGACGAAGGCCACAGATACGCAGTATTTT.

The chain is built from TRBV7-3 and TRBJ2-1, with TRBD2 matching 11 bases. Germline loops: CDR1 SGHTA, CDR2 FQGTGA. The CDR3 runs to 19 residues. With V trimmed by 1 base and J by 3 bases, 11 bases remained unmatched. The CDR3 loop is CASSLNPMTSGVYYNEQFF. CDR3 in DNA: TGTGCCAGCAGCTTAAACCCAATGACTAGCGGGGTCTACTACAATGAGCAGTTCTTC.

J is TRBJ1-1 and V is TRBV2, with D hard to call. V lost 2 bases, J lost 1 base, and 5 bases lay in between. From germline, CDR1 is SNHLY and CDR2 FYNNEI. CDR3 size: 13 residues. CDR3 residues: CASSERENTEAFF. CDR3 sequence (DNA): TGTGCCAGCAGTGAAAGGGAGAACACTGAAGCTTTCTTT. Using reference TRBV2 and TRBJ1-1 for the parts outside the CDR3, the full variable domain is EPEVTQTPSHQVTQMGQEVILRCVPISNHLYFYWYRQILGQKVEFLVSFYNNEISEKSEIFDDQFSVERPDGSNFTLKIRSTKLEDSAMYFCASSERENTEAFFGQGTRLTVV.

The chain employs TRBV7-9 and TRBJ1-2; a possible D gene is TRBD1 (5 bases). Trimming removed 5 bases at V and 7 bases at J, with 20 bases between. Per germline, CDR1 SEHNR and CDR2 FQNEAQ (reference sequence). This CDR3 region has 15 residues. The CDR3 DNA reads TGTGCCAGCAGCCTACCCTGGCGGGACCGGGGTGGCTACACCTTC. Its protein product is CASSLPWRDRGGYTF. The complete variable domain, with remaining parts taken from reference TRBV7-9 and TRBJ1-2, reads DTGVSQNPRHKITKRGQNVTFRCDPISEHNRLYWYRQTLGQGPEFLTYFQNEAQLEKSRLLSDRFSAERPKGSFSTLEIQRTEQGDSAMYLCASSLPWRDRGGYTFGSGTRLTVV.

Here the CDR3 DNA reads TGTGCCAGCTCTTCCACCACAGGTATGAACACTGAAGCTTTCTTT. Amino acids: CASSSTTGMNTEAFF. The V call is TRBV18, the J call TRBJ1-1; D might be TRBD1 (5 bases). CDR1 is KGHSH and CDR2 is LQKENI in the germline V gene. Trimming pared 6 bases from V and 0 bases from J, leaving 14 bases between. The CDR3 is made up of 15 amino acids.

This clone was detected only once. The V gene is TRBV4-3, the J gene TRBJ2-7; 7 nucleotides align to TRBD1. Germline values: CDR1 LGHNA, CDR2 YSLEER. V trimming: 4 bases; J trimming: 3 bases; junction bases outside the gene matches: 9. This CDR3 is built from 15 residues. CDR3 bases: TGCGCCAGCAGCCGCGCCCGGGACAGCATCTACGAGCAGTACTTC. Translated: CASSRARDSIYEQYF.

The rearrangement links TRBV15 to TRBJ2-2; perhaps D is TRBD1 or TRBD2 (5 bases each). The CDR3 is made up of 19 amino acids. Germline loops: CDR1 LNHNV, CDR2 YYDKDF (reference sequence). V was clipped by 5 bases and J by 0 bases, with 22 bases between them. The DNA for the CDR3 is TGTGCCACCAGCTCTCCGTCCCCCCGGGGACCGGCGAACACCGGGGAGCTGTTTTTT. Its protein is CATSSPSPRGPANTGELFF.